A single sample is the source of the 28 T cell receptor beta chains below, sequenced in a study of T cell repertoires in cytomegalovirus infection. Using its own MiXCR run on the reads, TCRdb lists one record per CDR3 protein. The repertoire consists of about 310,000 distinct CDR3 sequences, with around 10% occurring once and the leading ten covering about 2.3%. Sample: PBMCs. The source of these receptors is a human donor in good health (CMV status not recorded). Some clones in this sample may be carry-over from other donors' samples.

This clonotype has at least ten counts. The V and J genes are TRBV18 and TRBJ2-3; 7 nucleotides line up with TRBD1. Unmatched junction bases numbered 2, after V lost 4 bases and J lost 4 bases. Germline CDR1 and CDR2: KGHSH and LQKENI. This CDR3 contains 13 residues. The CDR3 region has the DNA TGTGCCAGCTCACAGGGGGCCTCAGATACGCAGTATTTT. Its translation is CASSQGASDTQYF.

This clonotype appeared a few times. The CDR3 loop reads CASSYSRTSGGLHNEQFF. The CDR3, as DNA: TGTGCCAGCAGTTACTCCCGGACTAGCGGGGGTTTACACAATGAGCAGTTCTTC. The chain combines TRBV6-2 or TRBV6-3 with TRBJ2-1; 13 nucleotides line up with TRBD2. With 0 bases clipped from V and 5 bases from J, the junction kept 7 bases outside the gene matches. Germline loops: CDR1 MNHEY, CDR2 SVGEGT. CDR3 size: 18 residues.

This clonotype is a singleton in its sample. The rearrangement uses TRBV20-1 and TRBJ2-3; maybe TRBD2 (6 bases). CDR1 and CDR2 from the germline V gene are DFQATT and SNEGSKA (reference sequence). CDR3 length: 13 amino acids. V lost 4 bases, J lost 6 bases, and 14 bases lay in between. CDR3 coding DNA: TGCAGTGCTATGGAGGGGACCGCGGATACGCAGTATTTT. Translating it yields CSAMEGTADTQYF.

This clonotype was observed at least ten times. The chain has TRBV18 and TRBJ2-1, with D perhaps matching TRBD2 (7 bases). This CDR3 region has 17 residues. The V gene's germline CDR1 is KGHSH and CDR2 LQKENI. The V gene lost 3 bases and the J gene lost 0 bases, with 15 bases spanning the gap. CDR3 residues: CASSPASGGLSYNEQFF. Written as DNA, the CDR3 is TGTGCCAGCTCACCCGCCTCGGGGGGCCTCTCCTACAATGAGCAGTTCTTC.

Only a few counts were recorded for this clonotype. This chain links TRBV20-1 with TRBJ1-4; the D gene is possibly TRBD1 (6 bases). Between the trimmed V and J ends, which lost 1 base and 8 bases, there was a span of 14 bases. The germline V gene has CDR1 DFQATT and CDR2 SNEGSKA (reference sequence). This CDR3 region has 14 residues. The CDR3 sequence: CSARARGGEEKLFF. The CDR3 DNA reads TGCAGTGCTAGAGCCCGAGGGGGAGAGGAAAAACTGTTTTTT.

The V gene is TRBV28, the J gene TRBJ2-1; 11 nucleotides align to TRBD2. Unmatched junction bases numbered 21, after V lost 11 bases and J lost 6 bases. Germline V lookup: CDR1 MDHEN, CDR2 SYDVKM. This CDR3 has 18 amino acids. CDR3 DNA: TGTGCCTCAAAAAGATCTAGCGGGGGGCGGACAAGAATCAATGAGCAGTTCTTC. It encodes CASKRSSGGRTRINEQFF.

Written as DNA, the CDR3 is TGCAGTGCTAGAGGCCCGACGGGACTACTAAACACCGGGGAGCTGTTTTTT. It is translated as CSARGPTGLLNTGELFF. V is TRBV20-1 and J is TRBJ2-2, with 7 bases fitting TRBD2. The CDR3 extends over 17 amino acids. From germline, CDR1 is DFQATT and CDR2 SNEGSKA (reference sequence). With 1 base clipped from V and 2 bases from J, the junction kept 10 bases outside the gene matches.

This rearrangement joins TRBV7-2 to TRBJ1-2, with 9 bases fitting TRBD1. Germline lookup yields CDR1 SGHTA and CDR2 FQGNSA. V trimming: 5 bases; J trimming: 6 bases; junction bases outside the gene matches: 10. The CDR3 sequence is 15 residues long. CDR3 region: CASSPLSGQGDGYTF. CDR3 nucleotide sequence: TGTGCCAGCAGCCCCCTATCGGGACAGGGAGATGGCTACACCTTC.

This clonotype was found many times. The chain has TRBV11-3 and TRBJ2-1, with 7 positions matching TRBD2. CDR3 length: 12 amino acids. Germline-derived CDR1 and CDR2 are SGHNT and YENEEA. The V segment lost 11 bases and the J segment 6 bases; nucleotides outside the gene matches: 7. CDR3 protein: CASRGRGNEQFF. CDR3 coding DNA: TGTGCCTCCCGGGGGAGGGGCAATGAGCAGTTCTTC. Using reference TRBV11-3 and TRBJ2-1 for the parts outside the CDR3, the full variable domain is EAGVVQSPRYKIIEKKQPVAFWCNPISGHNTLYWYLQNLGQGPELLIRYENEEAVDDSQLPKDRFSAERLKGVDSTLKIQPAELGDSAVYLCASRGRGNEQFFGPGTRLTVL.

This clonotype was counted ten times or more. The V call is TRBV12-3 or TRBV12-4, the J call TRBJ2-4, with D maybe TRBD1 (6 bases). The CDR3 is 16 residues long. Between the trimmed V and J ends, which lost 7 bases and 0 bases, there was a span of 16 bases. This CDR3 is CASKSDSLLAKNIQYF. The CDR3 region has the DNA TGTGCCAGCAAATCGGACAGCCTCTTAGCCAAAAACATTCAGTACTTC.

The genes are TRBV20-1 and TRBJ2-5; D is possibly TRBD1 or TRBD2 (5 bases each). V lost 5 bases, J lost 1 base, and 14 bases lay in between. The CDR3 runs to 14 residues. Germline V gene data show CDR1 as DFQATT and CDR2 as SNEGSKA (reference sequence). The CDR3 DNA follows: TGCAGTGCTCGGAAACCGGGACGCCAAGAGACCCAGTACTTC. Encoded protein: CSARKPGRQETQYF.

The sample holds many counts of this clonotype. The chain has TRBV14 and TRBJ1-6, with no clear D. This CDR3 spans 18 amino acids. Germline V gene sequence: CDR1 SGHDN, CDR2 FVKESK. V shed 4 bases and J shed 2 bases, with 18 bases lying between them. The CDR3 here is CASSREVTTFTYNSPLHF. CDR3 DNA: TGTGCCAGCAGCCGAGAGGTCACAACGTTTACCTATAATTCACCCCTCCACTTT.

This clonotype was observed many times. V gene TRBV6-1 combines with J gene TRBJ1-6; D may be TRBD1 (5 bases). The germline V and J ends were trimmed by 4 bases and 5 bases, with 15 bases remaining between them. Germline lookup yields CDR1 MNHNS and CDR2 SASEGT. The CDR3 sequence is 16 residues long. The CDR3 loop is CASSAGGTPNNSPLHF. In nucleotides, the CDR3 is TGTGCCAGCAGTGCGGGGGGGACCCCGAATAATTCACCCCTCCACTTT.

This clonotype was recorded at least ten times. The chain has TRBV20-1 and TRBJ2-1, with TRBD2 as a possible D gene (6 bases). V lost 0 bases to trimming and J lost 6 bases, with 18 bases between them. Germline CDR1 is DFQATT and CDR2 is SNEGSKA (reference sequence). CDR3 length: 16 amino acids. The DNA of the CDR3 is TGCAGTGCTAGAGATCGAGGGGAGGTGGCCTTCAATGAGCAGTTCTTC. This codes for CSARDRGEVAFNEQFF.

The V and J genes are TRBV10-3 and TRBJ1-1; D not certain. The germline CDR1 and CDR2 sequences are ENHRY and SYGVKD. V lost 2 bases, J lost 3 bases, and 10 bases lay in between. This CDR3 has 14 amino acids. The CDR3 spells CAISEEGLDTEAFF. The CDR3 DNA reads TGTGCCATCAGTGAGGAAGGCCTGGACACTGAAGCTTTCTTT.

In this sample, this clonotype turned up many times. The gene calls are TRBV28 and TRBJ2-5; possibly TRBD1 or TRBD2 for D (6 bases each). Germline V gene data show CDR1 as MDHEN and CDR2 as SYDVKM. The CDR3 has 16 amino acids. Trimming cost V 5 bases and J 7 bases, with 23 bases left between them. CDR3 amino acids: CASSRVGGPTLGTQYF. In DNA, the CDR3 is TGTGCCAGCAGTAGGGTTGGGGGGCCAACATTAGGGACCCAGTACTTC.

The sample holds many counts of this clonotype. This chain joins TRBV20-1 and TRBJ1-1; the D is unclear. The CDR3 runs to 12 residues. Germline CDR1 is DFQATT and CDR2 is SNEGSKA (reference sequence). V was trimmed by 5 bases and J by 1 base, leaving 8 bases between them. The CDR3 spells CSALPTNTEAFF. CDR3 DNA: TGCAGTGCTCTACCCACGAACACTGAAGCTTTCTTT.

This clonotype was counted a few times. This chain connects TRBV29-1 to TRBJ1-1; D not certain. Trimming left V 6 bases short and J 0 bases short, with 23 bases between. CDR1 SQVTM and CDR2 ANQGSEA come from the germline V gene. The CDR3 totals 17 residues. Here the CDR3 DNA reads TGCAGCGTCCGGATTGGGTTCCGAGCCATTATGAACACTGAAGCTTTCTTT. Translation: CSVRIGFRAIMNTEAFF.

A few counts support this clonotype. This chain joins TRBV15 and TRBJ1-1, with TRBD1 identical over 8 bases. The trim removed 2 bases at V and 4 bases at J, leaving 9 bases unmatched. This CDR3 region has 16 residues. The germline gives CDR1 LNHNV, CDR2 YYDKDF (reference sequence). DNA of the CDR3: TGTGCCACCAGCAGACCCGGACAGGGAGGGAGCACTGAAGCTTTCTTT. Its protein product is CATSRPGQGGSTEAFF.

The chain combines TRBV6-6 with TRBJ2-7, with TRBD2 identical over 8 bases. V lost 4 bases and J lost 6; bases outside the gene matches: 14. Germline assignment: CDR1 MNHNY and CDR2 SVGAGI (reference sequence). The CDR3 runs 16 residues. CDR3 nucleotide sequence: TGTGCCAGCAGTTCCGGAACTAGCGGAGGACCCCTCGAGCAGTACTTC. This encodes CASSSGTSGGPLEQYF.

In this sample, this clonotype turned up many times. V usage is TRBV7-9 and J usage is TRBJ2-7; D is uncertain. The germline gives CDR1 SEHNR, CDR2 FQNEAQ (reference sequence). Trimming cost V 1 base and J 5 bases, with 9 bases left between them. The CDR3 is 13 residues long. The CDR3 DNA is TGTGCCAGCAGCTTAGAGTGGAAAAACGAGCAGTACGTC. Residues: CASSLEWKNEQYV.

This clonotype was seen at least ten times. The chain recombines TRBV6-6 with TRBJ1-5; D is undetermined. V dropped 2 bases and J dropped 2 bases, with 10 bases sitting between them. Germline V gene lookup returns CDR1 MNHNY and CDR2 SVGAGI (reference sequence). The CDR3 has 15 amino acids. The CDR3: CASSYTEGGNQPQHF. The CDR3 DNA reads TGTGCCAGCAGTTACACTGAAGGTGGCAATCAGCCCCAGCATTTT.

This clonotype was counted between two and nine times. The chain recombines TRBV2 with TRBJ2-3; D is unclear. Trimming took 4 bases from V and 7 from J, leaving 15 bases between them. The germline V gene has CDR1 SNHLY and CDR2 FYNNEI. This CDR3 contains 14 residues. The CDR3 sequence: CASSGALPLNTQYF. CDR3 nucleotide sequence: TGTGCCAGCAGTGGGGCACTTCCTTTGAATACGCAGTATTTT.

The chain combines TRBV18 with TRBJ2-2; perhaps TRBD1 as D (5 bases). CDR1 and CDR2 from the germline V gene are KGHSH and LQKENI. This CDR3 region has 14 residues. The germline V and J ends were trimmed by 3 bases and 6 bases, with 11 bases remaining between them. DNA for the CDR3: TGTGCCAGCTCACCCTTCGACAGTGCCGGGGAGCTGTTTTTT. Protein sequence: CASSPFDSAGELFF.

This clonotype was picked up many times. The chain is built from TRBV20-1 and TRBJ2-1, with a tentative D call TRBD2 (6 bases). This CDR3 region has 16 residues. Germline V gives CDR1 DFQATT, CDR2 SNEGSKA (reference sequence). The V gene lost 0 bases and the J gene lost 6 bases, with 18 bases spanning the gap. The CDR3, as DNA: TGCAGTGCTAGAGATAGTAACGGGGGAACCGGCAATGAGCAGTTCTTC. Its protein is CSARDSNGGTGNEQFF.

This clonotype was detected a few times. This rearrangement joins TRBV5-5 to TRBJ2-7, with D possibly being TRBD1 or TRBD2 (6 bases each). The V gene lost 1 base and the J gene lost 4 bases, with 15 bases spanning the gap. This CDR3 comprises 15 residues. Per the germline V gene, CDR1 is SGHKS and CDR2 is YYEKEE (reference sequence). The CDR3 loop is CASSLLGGPNYEQYV. In nucleotides, the CDR3 is TGTGCCAGCAGCTTGCTAGGGGGGCCTAATTACGAGCAGTACGTC.

This clonotype appeared many times. This chain joins TRBV6-2 or TRBV6-3 and TRBJ2-3, with D perhaps matching TRBD1 (6 bases). Germline-derived CDR1 and CDR2 are MNHEY and SVGEGT. The germline V and J ends were trimmed by 10 bases and 1 base, with 9 bases remaining between them. The CDR3 spans 12 residues. CDR3 sequence: CATAGGTDTQYF. Here the CDR3 DNA reads TGTGCCACCGCAGGGGGCACAGATACGCAGTATTTT.

This clonotype was counted at least ten times. This rearrangement joins TRBV7-2 to TRBJ1-1; weak D call: TRBD1 (5 bases). Germline V gene data show CDR1 as SGHTA and CDR2 as FQGNSA. The CDR3 extends over 12 amino acids. V dropped 5 bases and J dropped 7 bases, with 11 bases sitting between them. CDR3 coding DNA: TGTGCCAGCAGCCCCTACCAGGGTGAAGCTTTCTTT. Translating it yields CASSPYQGEAFF.